This TCR beta chain appears in the sequencing data of a study of T cell responses to AZD1222 COVID-19 vaccine. The protocol was immunoSEQ multiplex PCR, while the TCRdb copy is restricted to in-frame clones and leaves out a portion. The table lists over 150,000 clones, roughly 90% of them singletons. Germline lookup yields CDR1 MDHEN and CDR2 SYDVKM. The length of the CDR3 is 17 residues. The junction had 14 bases not matched to a gene; V was cut back by 6 bases and J by 3 bases. The chain recombines TRBV28 with TRBJ1-3; the match to TRBD1 covers 7 bases. This sequence originates from an adult in good health. Here the sequenced sample was peripheral blood, taken on day 0 of AZD1222 vaccination. CDR3 region: CASRSYQGVDSGNTIYF. The CDR3 DNA follows: TGTGCCAGCAGATCCTACCAGGGGGTTGATAGTGGAAACACCATATATTTT.